Presented here are 27 T cell receptor beta chains from one specimen sequenced in a study of beta chain features in type 1 diabetes. Findings and caveats of the study: In every one of the four CD4+ subsets, TCRB CDR3s were moderately but significantly shorter in Type 1 diabetes patients.

Their recognized antigens are unknown. What was sequenced were expressed TCRB transcripts, since all of the isolated RNA had been reverse transcribed. Repertoires were generated with immunoSEQ multiplex PCR, while TCRdb's copy carries only in-frame clones and drops some. The sample holds 400,000 or so clones, about 10% seen once. The source material was central memory CD4+ T cells from blood. The receptors shown here come from a man aged 25 to 40 with type 1 diabetes.

J is TRBJ2-3 and V is TRBV5-1, with a tentative D call TRBD1 (6 bases). Trimming took off 1 base at V and 3 bases at J, with 12 bases between the two ends. This CDR3 region has 15 residues. Germline lookup yields CDR1 SGHRS and CDR2 YFSETQ. The CDR3 DNA reads TGCGCCAGCAGCTTGACGGGACAAAGAACAGATACGCAGTATTTT. This codes for CASSLTGQRTDTQYF.

The V gene is TRBV4-3, the J gene TRBJ2-7, with D possibly being TRBD2 (5 bases). Germline loops: CDR1 LGHNA, CDR2 YSLEER. V lost 5 bases and J 2 bases, leaving 13 bases between the germline ends. The CDR3 totals 14 residues. CDR3 region: CASSLLTGTYEQYF. The CDR3 region has the DNA TGCGCCAGCAGCTTGTTGACGGGAACCTACGAGCAGTACTTC.

This clone was recorded a few times. The J gene is TRBJ2-7, the V gene TRBV2; D is possibly TRBD1 or TRBD2 (5 bases each). The CDR3 covers 16 residues. Germline assignment: CDR1 SNHLY and CDR2 FYNNEI. V lost 8 bases and J lost 3, with 23 bases in between. This chain's CDR3 is CASRRTGRQVNYEQYF. For the CDR3, the DNA is TGTGCCAGCCGGCGGACGGGGCGGCAAGTAAACTACGAGCAGTACTTC.

This clone was recorded many times. DNA for the CDR3: TGTGCCAGCAGCCACAGGGGTTTGAATCAGCCCCAGCATTTT. Its translation is CASSHRGLNQPQHF. The chain couples TRBV7-9 to TRBJ1-5; 7 bases are a match to TRBD1. J was trimmed by 4 bases and V by 5 bases; bases with no gene match: 5. The CDR3 totals 14 residues. CDR1 is SEHNR, CDR2 FQNEAQ, per germline (reference sequence). The full variable domain, rest sourced from reference TRBV7-9 and TRBJ1-5, is DTGVSQNPRHKITKRGQNVTFRCDPISEHNRLYWYRQTLGQGPEFLTYFQNEAQLEKSRLLSDRFSAERPKGSFSTLEIQRTEQGDSAMYLCASSHRGLNQPQHFGDGTRLSIL.

This clone was detected only a few times. The rearrangement uses TRBV30 and TRBJ2-7; maybe TRBD1 (7 bases). Germline CDR1 reads GTSNPN; CDR2 reads SVGIG (reference sequence). V lost 2 bases to trimming and J lost 9 bases, with 20 bases between them. This CDR3 is built from 14 residues. The CDR3, as DNA: TGTGCCTGGAGTCGAACAGGGGAGGTTCCGAGGCAGTACTTC. This translates into CAWSRTGEVPRQYF. Filled out from reference TRBV30 and TRBJ2-7, the complete variable domain reads SQTIHQWPATLVQPVGSPLSLECTVEGTSNPNLYWYRQAAGRGLQLLFYSVGIGQISSEVPQNLSASRPQDRQFILSSKKLLLSDSGFYLCAWSRTGEVPRQYFGPGTRLTVT.

The table lists this clone with many counts. At one end, the junction sequence differs from germline, possibly due to a read error. This chain links TRBV7-2 with TRBJ2-1; 9 bases map to TRBD1. The CDR3 is 13 amino acids. CDR1 and CDR2 from the germline V gene are SGHTA and FQGNSA. CDR3 region: CASSVPNRDRAVF. The CDR3 DNA reads TGTGCCAGCAGCGTGCCTAACCGGGACAGGGCGGTCTTC.

In regard to this clone: Other DNA sequences from this sample encode an identical CDR3 as well. The gene calls are TRBV4-1 and TRBJ1-5; 9 bases agree with TRBD1. Trimming cost V 3 bases and J 3 bases; bases outside gene matches: 6. This CDR3 spans 16 amino acids. Germline V lookup: CDR1 MGHRA, CDR2 YSYEKL. This CDR3 reads CASSQGTGGTNQPQHF. CDR3 sequence (DNA): TGCGCCAGCAGCCAGGGAACAGGGGGCACCAATCAGCCCCAGCATTTT.

The chain combines TRBV28 with TRBJ1-5, with D maybe TRBD1 (5 bases). The CDR3 has 16 amino acids. CDR1 and CDR2 (germline): MDHEN, SYDVKM. Trimming removed 8 bases at V and 5 bases at J, with 22 bases between. The CDR3 nucleotides are TGTGCCAGCGTATCTCAAATAAGACAGTCCTATCAGCCCCAGCATTTT. Its protein product is CASVSQIRQSYQPQHF.

This clone was seen a few times. The chain uses TRBV5-4 and TRBJ2-7; maybe TRBD2 (6 bases). The length of the CDR3 is 15 residues. Germline lookup yields CDR1 SGHNT and CDR2 YYREEE (reference sequence). Trimming shortened V by 0 bases and J by 4 bases, and 14 bases separated the two germline ends. The CDR3 bases are TGTGCCAGCAGCTTGGCCTCGGAGGGCGGGTACGAGCAGTACTTC. It specifies CASSLASEGGYEQYF.

At least ten counts were recorded for this clone. The V and J genes are TRBV18 and TRBJ1-1; no firm D call. Trimming took 4 bases from V and 1 from J, leaving 7 bases between them. Per germline, CDR1 KGHSH and CDR2 LQKENI. The CDR3 length is 13 residues. The CDR3 DNA reads as TGTGCCAGCTCACAAGAGGGGAACACTGAAGCTTTCTTT. It codes for CASSQEGNTEAFF.

This clone showed up many times. CDR3 in amino acids: CASSVAGETQYF. The CDR3 DNA follows: TGTGCCAGCAGCGTAGCTGGGGAGACCCAGTACTTC. The chain links TRBV9 to TRBJ2-5, with no clear D. Germline V lookup: CDR1 SGDLS, CDR2 YYNGEE. Trimming shortened V by 0 bases and J by 5 bases, and 5 bases separated the two germline ends. CDR3 length equals 12 residues.

V usage is TRBV11-2 and J usage is TRBJ2-3, with 13 bases aligning to TRBD2. The CDR3 has 17 residues. V lost 5 bases to trimming and J lost 4 bases; unmatched junction nucleotides: 9. Germline V gene lookup returns CDR1 SGHAT and CDR2 FQNNGV. This CDR3 is CASSQGLAGDYSDTQYF. As DNA, the CDR3 is TGTGCCAGCAGCCAAGGACTAGCGGGAGATTATTCAGATACGCAGTATTTT. Full variable domain (remainder filled in from reference TRBV11-2 and TRBJ2-3): EAGVAQSPRYKIIEKRQSVAFWCNPISGHATLYWYQQILGQGPKLLIQFQNNGVVDDSQLPKDRFSAERLKGVDSTLKIQPAKLEDSAVYLCASSQGLAGDYSDTQYFGPGTRLTVL.

This rearrangement joins TRBV4-3 to TRBJ1-1; possible D gene TRBD1, 6 bases. V shed 0 bases and J shed 1 base, with 9 bases lying between them. Germline assignment: CDR1 LGHNA and CDR2 YSLEER. This CDR3 has 15 amino acids. This CDR3 is CASSQEATGNTEAFF. The CDR3 DNA sequence: TGCGCCAGCAGCCAAGAGGCGACAGGGAACACTGAAGCTTTCTTT.

The CDR3 here is CASSLGPTGVVRNQPQHF. The CDR3 DNA reads as TGCGCCAGCAGCTTGGGCCCGACAGGGGTAGTTCGGAATCAGCCCCAGCATTTT. The V and J genes are TRBV5-1 and TRBJ1-5, with 8 bases fitting TRBD1. CDR1 is SGHRS and CDR2 is YFSETQ in the germline V gene. The CDR3 consists of 18 residues. V was pared by 0 bases and J by 4 bases, with 12 bases of the junction left unmatched.

This clone was seen a few times. This chain uses TRBV5-1 with TRBJ2-7; TRBD2 aligns across 8 bases. This CDR3 spans 12 amino acids. V gave up 0 bases and J gave up 12 bases; unmatched junction bases: 5. Germline CDR1 reads SGHRS; CDR2 reads YFSETQ. The CDR3 region is CASSLDRGLGYF. The CDR3 DNA is TGCGCCAGCAGCTTGGATAGGGGACTAGGGTACTTC.

This clone occurred many times. The chain employs TRBV28 and TRBJ2-5, with D perhaps matching TRBD1 or TRBD2 (5 bases each). The CDR3 is made up of 16 amino acids. Per germline, CDR1 MDHEN and CDR2 SYDVKM. V lost 4 bases and J 2 bases, leaving 17 bases between the germline ends. DNA of the CDR3: TGTGCCAGCAGTTGGCCCGGGGCGGGTAGACAAGAGACCCAGTACTTC. Translating gives CASSWPGAGRQETQYF.

This clone was picked up a small number of times. The V call is TRBV7-2, the J call TRBJ2-7; no clear D gene. Germline CDR1 reads SGHTA; CDR2 reads FQGNSA. The CDR3 extends over 13 amino acids. Deletions cut 2 bases from V and 5 bases from J, with 10 bases between. The DNA for the CDR3 is TGTGCCAGCAGCTTATCGCCCGGGCACGAGCAGTACTTC. Translated: CASSLSPGHEQYF.

V is TRBV4-1 and J is TRBJ1-5, with 12 bases matching TRBD1. The CDR3 is 16 amino acids. Germline CDR1 MGHRA, CDR2 YSYEKL. V shed 2 bases and J 5 bases; nucleotides not matched to a gene: 4. The CDR3 nucleotides read TGCGCCAGCAGCCAATTGGGACAGGGGGCCGATCAGCCCCAGCATTTT. Amino acids: CASSQLGQGADQPQHF.

This clone came up many times. The chain carries TRBV5-4 and TRBJ2-7, with D possibly matching TRBD1 (5 bases). CDR3 length: 13 amino acids. Deletions cut 1 base from V and 5 bases from J, with 10 bases between. CDR1 and CDR2 (germline): SGHNT, YYREEE (reference sequence). The CDR3 reads CASSLKGIDEQYF. CDR3 nucleotide sequence: TGTGCCAGCAGCTTGAAGGGGATTGACGAGCAGTACTTC.

This clone has only a few counts. The chain has TRBV19 and TRBJ2-1; TRBD2 matches 9 bases. Germline V lookup: CDR1 LNHDA, CDR2 SQIVND (reference sequence). V lost 7 bases and J lost 0; bases outside the gene matches: 13. This CDR3 has 18 residues. CDR3 in DNA: TGTGCCAGTACTAAACGGTTTCTAGCGGGGTTCTCCTACAATGAGCAGTTCTTC. Translation: CASTKRFLAGFSYNEQFF.

This chain links TRBV28 with TRBJ2-1, with 7 bases that match TRBD2. CDR1 MDHEN and CDR2 SYDVKM come from the germline V gene. This CDR3 comprises 15 residues. J was trimmed by 5 bases and V by 5 bases; bases with no gene match: 9. The CDR3 sequence: CASSAWQGGNNEQFF. The CDR3 nucleotides are TGTGCCAGCAGTGCCTGGCAGGGAGGGAACAATGAGCAGTTCTTC.

This clone was recorded a few times. Other nucleotide sequences in the sample specify the same CDR3. CDR3: CASSLEGYGYTF. CDR3 nucleotide sequence: TGTGCCAGCAGTTTGGAAGGCTATGGCTACACCTTC. The chain joins TRBV27 to TRBJ1-2; D uncertain. V lost 3 bases and J 4 bases, leaving 6 bases between the germline ends. Looked up from germline, CDR1 is MNHEY and CDR2 is SMNVEV (reference sequence). The CDR3 has 12 residues.

This clone was counted only a few times. This CDR3 is also generated by other DNA sequences in the sample. V and J are TRBV5-1 and TRBJ1-1, with D hard to call. With 0 bases removed from V and 0 bases from J, the gap between germline ends came to 3 bases. The CDR3 totals 13 residues. Germline V gene sequence: CDR1 SGHRS, CDR2 YFSETQ. CDR3 DNA sequence: TGCGCCAGCAGCTTGGCAGTGAACACTGAAGCTTTCTTT. The encoded protein is CASSLAVNTEAFF.

The genes are TRBV5-1 and TRBJ1-3, with D possibly being TRBD1 (6 bases). The CDR3 covers 13 residues. Germline assignment: CDR1 SGHRS and CDR2 YFSETQ. The germline V and J ends were trimmed by 3 bases and 5 bases, with 9 bases remaining between them. The CDR3 protein is CASSSDRRNTIYF. The CDR3 DNA sequence: TGCGCCAGCAGCTCGGACAGACGAAACACCATATATTTT.

This clone has at least ten counts. The chain employs TRBV18 and TRBJ1-2; D is unclear. In germline, CDR1 is KGHSH, CDR2 LQKENI. This CDR3 comprises 15 residues. The V end lost 0 bases, the J end lost 4 bases, and 12 bases lay between the germline ends. The CDR3 bases are TGTGCCAGCTCACCACCGAGCGGGGAGGTCTATGGCTACACCTTC. This encodes CASSPPSGEVYGYTF.

This clone has a count of ten or more. The rearrangement joins TRBV6-6 to TRBJ1-5; D is undetermined. The CDR3 runs to 15 residues. Germline-derived CDR1 and CDR2 are MNHNY and SVGAGI (reference sequence). The V and J ends lost 5 bases and 0 bases respectively, with 11 bases between them. As DNA, the CDR3 is TGTGCCAGCAGTCGTACATGGGTTAGCAATCAGCCCCAGCATTTT. This codes for CASSRTWVSNQPQHF.

This clone was observed at least ten times. The gene calls are TRBV10-3 and TRBJ2-7, with TRBD1 identical over 7 bases. This CDR3 region has 13 residues. The junction had 2 bases not matched to a gene; V was cut back by 5 bases and J by 1 base. The germline V gene has CDR1 ENHRY and CDR2 SYGVKD. The DNA for the CDR3 is TGTGCCATCAGTCGACAGGGTTCCTACGAGCAGTACTTC. It yields the protein CAISRQGSYEQYF.